These T cell receptor beta chains were read from a single sample in a study of T cells in Graves' hyperthyroidism and ophthalmopathy. TCRdb called the multiplex PCR reads again in MiXCR, with one record for every CDR3 protein. The data show approximately 400,000 distinct CDR3 sequences, more than 12% seen once. What was sequenced was blood. These receptors were obtained from a woman under 40 with Graves' ophthalmopathy. The CDR3 runs from the conserved cysteine through the conserved F or W. A D gene is named only where the DNA matches it firmly. The size entry is marked missing in some rows and otherwise reads once, few, many or a size class.

DNA,CDR3,V,length,size,D,J
TGTGCCAGCAGCGGGGGACAGGGACTGATTAGCAATCAGCCCCAGCATTTT,CASSGGQGLISNQPQHF,TRBV7-8,17,many,TRBD1,TRBJ1-5
TGTGCCAGCAGACAACGAGACGAAAGCTACAATGAGCAGTTCTTC,CASRQRDESYNEQFF,TRBV2,15,many,.,TRBJ2-1
TGCAGTGCTACCGGGACAGGGAGCTCCTACGAGCAGTACTTC,CSATGTGSSYEQYF,TRBV20-1,14,few,TRBD1,TRBJ2-7
TGCAGTGCTAGAGAGATAATCTACGAGCAGTACTTC,CSAREIIYEQYF,TRBV20-1,12,few,.,TRBJ2-7
TGTGCCAGCAGCGCAGCGACTAGCCAAGAGACCCAGTACTTC,CASSAATSQETQYF,TRBV9,14,.,.,TRBJ2-5
TGTGCCAGCAGTGAAGGATTGGACAGGGCGGGTGAAAAACTGTTTTTT,CASSEGLDRAGEKLFF,TRBV2,16,.,TRBD1,TRBJ1-4
TGTGCCAGCTCACCGGGGCCAGTTAGCAATCAGCCCCAGCATTTT,CASSPGPVSNQPQHF,TRBV18,15,.,.,TRBJ1-5
TGTGCCTGGAGAGACCTTGGGGACAGCGTTTCCTATGGCTACACCTTC,CAWRDLGDSVSYGYTF,TRBV30,16,many,TRBD1,TRBJ1-2
TGCAGTGCAACCGGGGGGGCTGAGGTCGGGGAGCTGTTTTTT,CSATGGAEVGELFF,TRBV20-1,14,.,TRBD2,TRBJ2-2
TGCAGTGCTTGGAGACAGGTCGGGGTCGGCAATCAGCCCCAGCATTTT,CSAWRQVGVGNQPQHF,TRBV20-1,16,many,.,TRBJ1-5
TGCAGCGTTGGGAGCTGGGACAGATCCTACGAGCAGTACTTC,CSVGSWDRSYEQYF,TRBV29-1,14,.,TRBD1,TRBJ2-7
TGTGCCAGCAGCCCTACCCCCGGGGTCACCGGGGAGCTGTTTTTT,CASSPTPGVTGELFF,TRBV11-3,15,many,.,TRBJ2-2
TGTGCCAGCAGCCCCCGTGGTACCGGGACAGGGGGTGGTGGGAACATTCAGTACTTC,CASSPRGTGTGGGGNIQYF,TRBV7-8,19,many,TRBD1,TRBJ2-4
TGTGCCAGCAGCTTAGTTCGCACCGGGGAGCTGTTTTTT,CASSLVRTGELFF,TRBV11-3,13,many,.,TRBJ2-2
TGTGCCAGCAGCATATGGGACAGGGGGGTTGGGAATGAGCAGTTCTTC,CASSIWDRGVGNEQFF,TRBV7-2,16,many,TRBD1,TRBJ2-1
TGTGCTAGTGGTTTGGCCCCGGCCATCTACGAGCAGTACTTC,CASGLAPAIYEQYF,TRBV12-5,14,few,.,TRBJ2-7
TGTGCCAGCAGCCACGTATCTCTAGGGGACCTCCCAGATACGCAGTATTTT,CASSHVSLGDLPDTQYF,TRBV4-2,17,.,.,TRBJ2-3
TGTGCCAGCACTTCAGGAGGGGCCGCTCAGCCCCAGCATTTT,CASTSGGAAQPQHF,TRBV12-3/TRBV12-4,14,.,.,TRBJ1-5
TGCAGTGCTAGAGCGGAGCGGGGAAGCACAGATACGCAGTATTTT,CSARAERGSTDTQYF,TRBV20-1,15,many,TRBD2,TRBJ2-3
TGTGCCATCAGTGAGTCACGGGATTCACCCCTCCACTTT,CAISESRDSPLHF,TRBV10-3,13,many,.,TRBJ1-6
TGTGCCAGCTCACCAAAGAGCGGGGGCACAGATACGCAGTATTTT,CASSPKSGGTDTQYF,TRBV18,15,many,TRBD2,TRBJ2-3
TGCAGTGCTAGAGATTATCCAGAGAATTCACCCCTCCACTTT,CSARDYPENSPLHF,TRBV20-1,14,few,.,TRBJ1-6
TGTGCCAGCAGTGTAGGAGCGTACCAAGAGACCCAGTACTTC,CASSVGAYQETQYF,TRBV2,14,many,.,TRBJ2-5
TGTGCCAGCAGAGACCGGGGCGCGAAGAATTCACCCCTCCACTTT,CASRDRGAKNSPLHF,TRBV27,15,many,.,TRBJ1-6
TGTGCCAGCAGTAATGGGGGGCTCGGCCAAGAGACCCAGTACTTC,CASSNGGLGQETQYF,TRBV6-1,15,few,.,TRBJ2-5
TGTGCCAGCAGTCCGAACACGGGACAGGGGGCCTCTTACGAGCAGTACTTC,CASSPNTGQGASYEQYF,TRBV27,17,many,TRBD1,TRBJ2-7
TGTGCCACCAGTGATCCGAGGGGCGGCCAAAGTAATGAGCAGTTCTTC,CATSDPRGGQSNEQFF,TRBV24-1,16,few,.,TRBJ2-1
TGTGCCAGCAGTTACTCGGGCCAGGGGTTGACCTTGAACACTGAAGCTTTCTTT,CASSYSGQGLTLNTEAFF,TRBV6-5,18,many,.,TRBJ1-1
TGTGCCATCAGTGACGGCACCATGAACACTGAAGCTTTCTTT,CAISDGTMNTEAFF,TRBV10-3,14,many,.,TRBJ1-1
TGCAGTGCTCACGGCGCTTACCAATACAATGAGCAGTTCTTC,CSAHGAYQYNEQFF,TRBV20-1,14,many,.,TRBJ2-1
TGTGCCTGGACTAGGTGGAGCACAGATACGCAGTATTTT,CAWTRWSTDTQYF,TRBV30,13,many,.,TRBJ2-3
TGTGCCAGCAGCTTAGTCCCGGACAGCTATCAGCCCCAGCATTTT,CASSLVPDSYQPQHF,TRBV7-2,15,many,.,TRBJ1-5
TGTGCCTGGAGTGTAATGGGGGGACAGACCTATGGCTACACCTTC,CAWSVMGGQTYGYTF,TRBV30,15,many,TRBD1,TRBJ1-2
TGTGCCAGCAGCTTGGTGGGGACAGAGTACGAGCAGTACTTC,CASSLVGTEYEQYF,TRBV5-8,14,.,TRBD1,TRBJ2-7
TGTGCCAGCAGTTTCGGGGGTCTAAGCCAAGAGACCCAGTACTTC,CASSFGGLSQETQYF,TRBV28,15,many,.,TRBJ2-5
TGTGCCAGCAGTTTACGGGGCAGGGAGCAGTTCTTC,CASSLRGREQFF,TRBV12-3/TRBV12-4,12,many,.,TRBJ2-1
TGTGCCAGCAGCTTAGCTCCTGGTGGGAGCCTCCAAGAGACCCAGTACTTC,CASSLAPGGSLQETQYF,TRBV7-2,17,many,.,TRBJ2-5
TGTGCCAGCAGTCCTGAAAACCCGGACAGAGACGAGCAGTACTTC,CASSPENPDRDEQYF,TRBV12-3/TRBV12-4,15,many,.,TRBJ2-7
TGTGCCAGCAGTTTATCGATCCCAGATACGCAGTATTTT,CASSLSIPDTQYF,TRBV27,13,many,.,TRBJ2-3
TGTGCCAGCAGCCCGCTGGGCAGGGGTGATACGCAGTATTTT,CASSPLGRGDTQYF,TRBV7-3,14,.,.,TRBJ2-3
TGTGCCAGCAGTTTAATTCCTTCGAGTGAGACCCAGTACTTC,CASSLIPSSETQYF,TRBV12-3/TRBV12-4,14,many,.,TRBJ2-5
TGTGCCAGCAGTGGTCCAGGGGACACTGAAGCTTTCTTT,CASSGPGDTEAFF,TRBV2,13,many,.,TRBJ1-1
TGTGCCAGCAAAAAGCGGGAGGGACAGGACAATGAGCAGTTCTTC,CASKKREGQDNEQFF,TRBV28,15,few,TRBD2,TRBJ2-1